This TCR beta chain was captured by sequencing in a study of control samples from healthy donors and cancer patients. V was cut by 4 bases and J by 5 bases, with 12 bases left in between. Germline V gives CDR1 LGHNA, CDR2 YNFKEQ. The CDR3 covers 14 residues. Profiling relied on immunoSEQ multiplex PCR, and the TCRdb table lists in-frame clones only, not all of them. This sample contains roughly 200,000 clones. This chain joins TRBV4-2 and TRBJ1-5, with D perhaps matching TRBD1 (6 bases). Sequencing used blood. The source of this sequence is a young woman in good health. CDR3 sequence: CASSPRDTYQPQHF. Written as DNA, the CDR3 is TGTGCCAGCAGCCCCCGGGACACCTATCAGCCCCAGCATTTT.